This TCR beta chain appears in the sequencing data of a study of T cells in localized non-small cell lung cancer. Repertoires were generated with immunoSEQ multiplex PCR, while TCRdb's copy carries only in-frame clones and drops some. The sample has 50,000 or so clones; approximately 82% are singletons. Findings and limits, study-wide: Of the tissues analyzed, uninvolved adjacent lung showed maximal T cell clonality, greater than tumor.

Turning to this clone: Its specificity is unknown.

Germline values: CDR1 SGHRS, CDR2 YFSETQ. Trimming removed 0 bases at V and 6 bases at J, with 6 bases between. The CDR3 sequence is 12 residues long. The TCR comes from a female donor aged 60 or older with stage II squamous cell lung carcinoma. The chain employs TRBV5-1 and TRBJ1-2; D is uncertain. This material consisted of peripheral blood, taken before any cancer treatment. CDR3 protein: CASSLGRDGYTF. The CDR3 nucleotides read TGCGCCAGCAGCTTGGGGCGAGATGGCTACACCTTC.